This entry concerns a single T cell receptor beta chain. Antigen specificity is unknown. In making TCR cDNA, 5'RACE template switching added a universal primer site and UMIs to it. TCRdb reanalysed the 5' RACE reads using MiXCR and keeps one entry per CDR3 protein. This table has roughly 350,000 distinct CDR3 sequences, over 4% appearing once. Trimming took off 0 bases at V and 8 bases at J, with 9 bases between the two ends. The CDR3 runs 13 residues. Per the germline V gene, CDR1 is SGHRS and CDR2 is YFSETQ. The source of the sample is a study of T cells after yellow fever vaccination. Study in general: Fractions with few cells were prepared using SMART-Seq v4 Ultra Low Input.

Study results and caveats: Contamination by abundant bulk-population clonotypes could be present in FACS-sorted repertoires. The study re-detected most primary-vaccination clones after the booster (around 96% CD4, approximately 87% CD8).

This chain links TRBV5-1 with TRBJ2-1; maybe TRBD2 (5 bases). The clonotype was recovered from a man aged 18 to 35 who received the YFV17D yellow fever vaccine. The material was PBMCs, obtained 5 days after the yellow fever booster vaccination. The CDR3 DNA reads as TGCGCCAGCAGCTTGGGAGGGATCGATGAGCAGTTCTTC. It specifies CASSLGGIDEQFF.